This T cell receptor beta chain was identified in a study of T cell responses to AZD1222 COVID-19 vaccine. Study results and caveats: Regions left unmutated in variants are reportedly the target of nearly half of spike-specific TCRs.

Regarding this clone: Its antigen is not identified.

The study pooled second doses at about 4 or about 12 weeks. This CDR3 region has 12 residues. The germline V and J ends were trimmed by 3 bases and 3 bases, with 6 bases remaining between them. CDR1 and CDR2 from the germline V gene are SGHVS and FQNEAQ. The assay was immunoSEQ multiplex PCR, and TCRdb's table has in-frame clones only and misses some. The sample has around 130,000 clones, approximately 90% seen once. This sample comprised peripheral blood, obtained 28 days after the second AZD1222 dose. The V call is TRBV7-8, the J call TRBJ2-7, with D tentatively TRBD1 or TRBD2 (5 bases each). The sequence was collected from an adult who received the AZD1222 COVID-19 vaccine. The CDR3 protein is CASSLGVYEQYF. For the CDR3, the DNA is TGTGCCAGCAGCTTGGGGGTCTACGAGCAGTACTTC. Using reference TRBV7-8 and TRBJ2-7 for the parts outside the CDR3, the full variable domain is GAGVSQSPRYKVAKRGQDVALRCDPISGHVSLFWYQQALGQGPEFLTYFQNEAQLDKSGLPSDRFFAERPEGSVSTLKIQRTQQEDSAVYLCASSLGVYEQYFGPGTRLTVT.